Each of the 16 T cell receptor beta chains below was sequenced from the same sample in a study of human T cells and chemical hapten exposure (dated by TCRdb to the early 2020s). Library generation was performed with RACE. Sequencing used a NextSeq 500. The raw public data were reprocessed by TCRdb itself: fastp quality trimming at Q25, MiXCR clonotype calling, in-frame beta chains only. Every distinct CDR3 protein forms one entry, paired with its most common genes and DNA. The table for this sample lists about 350,000 distinct CDR3 sequences; about 6% of them were counted only once. 5% to 6% of the sample comes from the top ten. In the paper's terms, the time point label means: patch test 2, 6 weeks after DPC sensitization. The treatment or condition label, as the study defines it: therapeutic diphenylcyclopropenone sensitization with weekly scalp DPC. The source material was whole blood, sampled in connection with sensitization to the hapten diphenylcyclopropenone (DPC). The receptors were gathered from a woman aged 18-29 years with alopecia areata. Some clones in this sample may be carry-over from other donors' samples.

This clonotype was recorded at least ten times. This chain uses TRBV29-1 with TRBJ1-3, with TRBD1 matching over 7 bases. J was trimmed by 0 bases and V by 5 bases; bases with no gene match: 4. Germline V lookup: CDR1 SQVTM, CDR2 ANQGSEA. This CDR3 contains 14 residues. CDR3 DNA: TGCAGCGTTAGGACAGGTACCTCTGGAAACACCATATATTTT. Its protein product is CSVRTGTSGNTIYF.

The V call is TRBV3-1, the J call TRBJ1-1; the D is unclear. The CDR3 is 14 residues long. V was pared by 1 base and J by 4 bases, with 10 bases between. Germline V gene lookup returns CDR1 LGHDT and CDR2 YNNKEL (reference sequence). For the CDR3, the DNA is TGTGCCAGCAGCCAAGTTTCGTCCGGCACTGAAGCTTTCTTT. It is translated as CASSQVSSGTEAFF.

At least ten counts were recorded for this clonotype. The chain carries TRBV4-3 and TRBJ2-1, with TRBD2 matching 11 bases. CDR1 and CDR2 (germline): LGHNA, YSLEER. The CDR3 runs 17 residues. V dropped 3 bases and J dropped 4; count of bases not matched to a gene: 8. The CDR3 DNA reads as TGCGCCAGCAGCCAGGAAGGGCCTAGCGGGGGGTACAATGAGCAGTTCTTC. As protein: CASSQEGPSGGYNEQFF.

This clonotype was recorded many times. V is TRBV29-1 and J is TRBJ2-2, with D unresolved. The CDR3 covers 13 residues. V lost 3 bases and J 4 bases, leaving 9 bases between the germline ends. CDR1 is SQVTM, CDR2 ANQGSEA, per germline. CDR3 sequence: CSVESLVTGELFF. The CDR3 coding sequence is TGCAGCGTTGAGTCCCTAGTCACCGGGGAGCTGTTTTTT.

This clonotype has a count of ten or more. The chain is built from TRBV6-1 and TRBJ2-6; no firm D call. Between the trimmed V and J ends, which lost 6 bases and 0 bases, there was a span of 15 bases. The CDR3 totals 17 residues. Looked up from germline, CDR1 is MNHNS and CDR2 is SASEGT. The CDR3 protein is CASRNLRGFSGANVLTF. Written as DNA, the CDR3 is TGTGCCAGCAGAAATCTACGCGGTTTCTCTGGGGCCAACGTCCTGACTTTC.

The V gene is TRBV10-3, the J gene TRBJ2-3; possible D gene TRBD1, 5 bases. Germline loops: CDR1 ENHRY, CDR2 SYGVKD. Trimming stripped 6 bases from V and 2 bases from J, with 9 bases between. The length of the CDR3 is 13 residues. CDR3 loop: CAIRGLDTDTQYF. CDR3 nucleotides: TGTGCCATCAGGGGGCTAGACACAGATACGCAGTATTTT.

This clonotype was counted many times. This rearrangement joins TRBV2 to TRBJ1-5; a possible D gene is TRBD1 (6 bases). The germline V gene encodes CDR1 SNHLY and CDR2 FYNNEI. This CDR3 is built from 12 residues. V gave up 6 bases and J gave up 11 bases, with 14 bases separating them. CDR3 loop: CASRGLGQSQHF. In DNA form, the CDR3 reads TGTGCCAGCAGGGGGCTCGGACAGTCCCAGCATTTT.

This chain uses TRBV28 with TRBJ1-1; TRBD1 agrees at 11 bases. This CDR3 has 18 residues. Germline CDR1 reads MDHEN; CDR2 reads SYDVKM. The V and J ends lost 3 bases and 3 bases, in that order; junction bases with no gene match: 12. CDR3 in DNA: TGTGCCAGCAGTTTCGGACAGGGGGCGGTCGGTCGGGACACTGAAGCTTTCTTT. Translation gives CASSFGQGAVGRDTEAFF.

This clonotype came up many times. The chain is built from TRBV24-1 and TRBJ2-5; D gene unclear. V dropped 2 bases and J dropped 1 base, with 7 bases sitting between them. This CDR3 has 14 amino acids. The V gene's germline CDR1 is KGHDR and CDR2 SFDVKD. Here the CDR3 reads CATSDSGRQETQYF. DNA of the CDR3: TGTGCCACCAGTGATTCGGGCCGCCAAGAGACCCAGTACTTC.

This clonotype was recorded a few times. The chain joins TRBV2 to TRBJ1-1; D is unclear. The V end was cut by 2 bases, the J end by 0 bases, with 7 bases between. This CDR3 contains 14 residues. Germline CDR1 and CDR2: SNHLY and FYNNEI. CDR3 loop: CASSEQGMNTEAFF. In DNA, the CDR3 is TGTGCCAGCAGTGAACAAGGAATGAACACTGAAGCTTTCTTT.

The V and J genes are TRBV5-1 and TRBJ1-5; D is possibly TRBD1 (6 bases). V dropped 4 bases and J dropped 2 bases, with 10 bases sitting between them. The CDR3 is 14 residues long. From germline, CDR1 is SGHRS and CDR2 YFSETQ. For the CDR3, the DNA is TGCGCCAGCAGCCGACAGGTTCGCAATCAGCCCCAGCATTTT. It translates to CASSRQVRNQPQHF. Based on the CDR3 plus reference TRBV5-1 and TRBJ1-5, the full variable domain is KAGVTQTPRYLIKTRGQQVTLSCSPISGHRSVSWYQQTPGQGLQFLFEYFSETQRNKGNFPGRFSGRQFSNSRSEMNVSTLELGDSALYLCASSRQVRNQPQHFGDGTRLSIL.

This clonotype showed up many times. The chain links TRBV5-1 to TRBJ2-5; 7 nucleotides line up with TRBD2. Trimming removed 4 bases from V and 3 bases from J; junction bases left unmatched: 9. Germline-derived CDR1 and CDR2 are SGHRS and YFSETQ. This CDR3 has 15 residues. CDR3 protein: CASSLLGLAEETQYF. CDR3 DNA: TGCGCCAGCAGCCTGCTTGGGCTAGCGGAAGAGACCCAGTACTTC.

This chain links TRBV7-9 with TRBJ2-5; D possibly corresponds to TRBD2 (5 bases). V shed 5 bases and J shed 2 bases, with 18 bases lying between them. CDR1 and CDR2 (germline): SEHNR, FQNEAQ (reference sequence). The CDR3 runs 16 residues. The CDR3 here is CASSLGGARGQETQYF. For the CDR3, the DNA is TGTGCCAGCAGCCTAGGAGGAGCTAGAGGGCAAGAGACCCAGTACTTC.

This clonotype showed up many times. The chain links TRBV12-3 or TRBV12-4 to TRBJ1-5; no reliable D call. The V end was cut by 6 bases, the J end by 1 base, with 7 bases between. The CDR3 runs to 13 residues. The CDR3 DNA is TGTGCCAGCAGCCAATGGAGCAATCAGCCCCAGCATTTT. Its translation is CASSQWSNQPQHF.

There are a few counts of this clonotype. This chain links TRBV20-1 with TRBJ2-7; TRBD1 agrees at 7 bases. The germline gives CDR1 DFQATT, CDR2 SNEGSKA (reference sequence). With 0 bases clipped from V and 2 bases from J, the junction kept 7 bases outside the gene matches. This CDR3 has 15 amino acids. CDR3 protein: CSARDLGQTTYEQYF. CDR3 DNA: TGCAGTGCTAGAGATCTGGGACAGACAACCTACGAGCAGTACTTC.

This clonotype was observed at least ten times. This sequence joins TRBV6-2 or TRBV6-3 and TRBJ2-6; a possible D gene is TRBD2 (5 bases). There are 14 residues in the CDR3. V lost 6 bases to trimming and J lost 0 bases, with 6 bases between them. In germline, CDR1 is MNHEY, CDR2 SVGEGT. This CDR3 reads CASSRDSGANVLTF. In DNA form, the CDR3 reads TGTGCCAGCAGCCGGGACTCTGGGGCCAACGTCCTGACTTTC.